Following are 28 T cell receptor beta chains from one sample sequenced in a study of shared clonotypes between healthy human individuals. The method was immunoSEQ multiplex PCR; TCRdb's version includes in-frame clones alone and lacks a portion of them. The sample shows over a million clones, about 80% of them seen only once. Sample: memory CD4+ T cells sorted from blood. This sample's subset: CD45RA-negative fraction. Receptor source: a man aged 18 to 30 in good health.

The CDR3 DNA follows: TGTGCCAGCAGCTCAGGGATGATGAACACCGGGGAGCTGTTTTTT. Its translation: CASSSGMMNTGELFF. The V and J genes are TRBV5-6 and TRBJ2-2; tentatively, D is TRBD1 (5 bases). V shed 3 bases and J shed 1 base, with 10 bases lying between them. The CDR3 has 15 amino acids. Looked up from germline, CDR1 is SGHDT and CDR2 is YYEEEE.

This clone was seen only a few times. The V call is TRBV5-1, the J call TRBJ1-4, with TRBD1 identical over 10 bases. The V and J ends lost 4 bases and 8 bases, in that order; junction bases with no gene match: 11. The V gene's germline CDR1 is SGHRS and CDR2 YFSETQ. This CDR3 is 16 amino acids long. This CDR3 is CASSPSPGQGREKLFF. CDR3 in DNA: TGCGCCAGCAGCCCCTCTCCGGGACAGGGGAGGGAAAAACTGTTTTTT.

In DNA, the CDR3 is TGTGCCAGCAGCTTAGAACTGGGGGCAGATACGCAGTATTTT. Encoded protein: CASSLELGADTQYF. J is TRBJ2-3 and V is TRBV7-2, with D perhaps matching TRBD1 or TRBD2 (5 bases each). The V end lost 1 base, the J end lost 4 bases, and 9 bases lay between the germline ends. The CDR3 totals 14 residues. The germline V gene encodes CDR1 SGHTA and CDR2 FQGNSA.

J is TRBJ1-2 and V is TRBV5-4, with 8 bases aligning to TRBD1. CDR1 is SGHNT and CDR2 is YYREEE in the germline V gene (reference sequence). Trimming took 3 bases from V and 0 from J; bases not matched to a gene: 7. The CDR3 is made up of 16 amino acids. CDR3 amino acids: CASSWGTGPPNYGYTF. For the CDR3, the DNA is TGTGCCAGCAGCTGGGGGACAGGTCCTCCTAACTATGGCTACACCTTC. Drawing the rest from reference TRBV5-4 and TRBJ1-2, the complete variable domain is ETGVTQSPTHLIKTRGQQVTLRCSSQSGHNTVSWYQQALGQGPQFIFQYYREEENGRGNFPPRFSGLQFPNYSSELNVNALELDDSALYLCASSWGTGPPNYGYTFGSGTRLTVV.

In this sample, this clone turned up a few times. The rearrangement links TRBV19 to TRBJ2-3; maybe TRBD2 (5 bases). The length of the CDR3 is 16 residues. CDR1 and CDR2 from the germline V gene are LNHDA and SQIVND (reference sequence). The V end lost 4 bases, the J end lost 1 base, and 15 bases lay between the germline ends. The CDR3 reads CASSTQAGVGTDTQYF. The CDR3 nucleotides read TGTGCCAGTAGTACCCAGGCGGGTGTTGGCACAGATACGCAGTATTTT.

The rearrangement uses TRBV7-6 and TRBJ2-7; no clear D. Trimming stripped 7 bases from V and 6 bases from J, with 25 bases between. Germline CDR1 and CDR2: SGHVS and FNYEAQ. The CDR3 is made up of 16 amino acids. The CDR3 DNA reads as TGTGCCAGCACTCGCCCTTTGCGGAGCCGCCGTCGCGAGCAGTACTTC. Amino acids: CASTRPLRSRRREQYF. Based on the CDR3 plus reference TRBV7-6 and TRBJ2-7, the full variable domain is GAGVSQSPRYKVTKRGQDVALRCDPISGHVSLYWYRQALGQGPEFLTYFNYEAQQDKSGLPNDRFSAERPEGSISTLTIQRTEQRDSAMYRCASTRPLRSRRREQYFGPGTRLTVT.

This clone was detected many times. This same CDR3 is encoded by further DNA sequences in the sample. The CDR3 loop reads CAWSVMGGYTF. The CDR3 DNA sequence: TGTGCCTGGAGTGTAATGGGTGGCTACACCTTC. V gene TRBV30 combines with J gene TRBJ1-2; D gene unclear. V lost 0 bases, J lost 7 bases, and 6 bases lay in between. Germline values: CDR1 GTSNPN, CDR2 SVGIG (reference sequence). The CDR3 spans 11 residues.

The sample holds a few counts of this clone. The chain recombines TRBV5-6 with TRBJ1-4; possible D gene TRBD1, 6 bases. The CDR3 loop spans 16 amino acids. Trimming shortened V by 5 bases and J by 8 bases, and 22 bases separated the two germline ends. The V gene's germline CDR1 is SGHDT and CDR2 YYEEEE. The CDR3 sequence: CASSLNAGGPGEKLFF. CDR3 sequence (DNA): TGTGCCAGCAGTTTAAATGCGGGGGGGCCAGGAGAAAAACTGTTTTTT.

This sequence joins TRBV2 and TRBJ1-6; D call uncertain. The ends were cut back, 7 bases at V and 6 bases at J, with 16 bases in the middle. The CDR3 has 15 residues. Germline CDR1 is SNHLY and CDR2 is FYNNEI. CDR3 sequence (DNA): TGTGCCAGCACCTTACGGGCCGACTTTAATTCACCCCTCCACTTT. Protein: CASTLRADFNSPLHF. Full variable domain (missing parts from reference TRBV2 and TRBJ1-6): EPEVTQTPSHQVTQMGQEVILRCVPISNHLYFYWYRQILGQKVEFLVSFYNNEISEKSEIFDDQFSVERPDGSNFTLKIRSTKLEDSAMYFCASTLRADFNSPLHFGNGTRLTVT.

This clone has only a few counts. The DNA of the CDR3 is TGTGCCACCAGCATCCTTAGCGGGAAATACAGTAATGAGCAGTTCTTC. Translation gives CATSILSGKYSNEQFF. The chain combines TRBV15 with TRBJ2-1; 8 bases map to TRBD2. This CDR3 spans 16 amino acids. Germline lookup yields CDR1 LNHNV and CDR2 YYDKDF (reference sequence). Trimming took 4 bases from V and 7 from J; bases not matched to a gene: 12.

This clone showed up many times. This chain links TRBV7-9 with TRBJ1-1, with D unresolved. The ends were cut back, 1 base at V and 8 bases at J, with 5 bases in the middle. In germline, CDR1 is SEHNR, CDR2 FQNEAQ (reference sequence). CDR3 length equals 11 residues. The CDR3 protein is CASSLEVEAFF. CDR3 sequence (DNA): TGTGCCAGCAGCTTAGAGGTAGAAGCTTTCTTT.

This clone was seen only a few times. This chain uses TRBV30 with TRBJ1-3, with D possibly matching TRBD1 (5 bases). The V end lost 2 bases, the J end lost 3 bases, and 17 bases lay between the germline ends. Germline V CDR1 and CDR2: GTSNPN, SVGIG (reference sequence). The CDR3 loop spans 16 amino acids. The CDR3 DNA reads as TGTGCCTGGAGTAATCCCAGGGTACCCGGTGGAAACACCATATATTTT. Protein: CAWSNPRVPGGNTIYF.

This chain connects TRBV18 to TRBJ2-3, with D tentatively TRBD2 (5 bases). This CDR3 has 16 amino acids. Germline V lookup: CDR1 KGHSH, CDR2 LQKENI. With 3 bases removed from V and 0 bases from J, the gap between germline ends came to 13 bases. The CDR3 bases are TGTGCCAGCTCACCGCCCTGGGCGGGTAGCACAGATACGCAGTATTTT. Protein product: CASSPPWAGSTDTQYF.

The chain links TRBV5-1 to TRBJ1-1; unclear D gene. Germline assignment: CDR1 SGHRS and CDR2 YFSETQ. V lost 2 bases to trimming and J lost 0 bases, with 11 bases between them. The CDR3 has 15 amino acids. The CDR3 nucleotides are TGCGCCAGCAGCTTTAGAACGGCTATGAACACTGAAGCTTTCTTT. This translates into CASSFRTAMNTEAFF.

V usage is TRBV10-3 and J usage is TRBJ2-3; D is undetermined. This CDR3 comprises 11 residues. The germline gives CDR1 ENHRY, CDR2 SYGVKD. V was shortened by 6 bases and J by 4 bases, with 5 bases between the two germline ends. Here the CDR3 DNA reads TGTGCCATCAGGATGGCAGATACGCAGTATTTT. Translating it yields CAIRMADTQYF.

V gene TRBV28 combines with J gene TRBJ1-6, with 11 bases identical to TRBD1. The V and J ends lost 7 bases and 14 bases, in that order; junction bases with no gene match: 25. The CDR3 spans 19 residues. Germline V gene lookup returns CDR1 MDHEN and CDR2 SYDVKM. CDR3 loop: CASTPSGTGGYLSGRSLHF. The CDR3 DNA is TGTGCCAGCACCCCCTCCGGGACAGGGGGTTACCTAAGCGGGAGGTCCCTCCACTTT. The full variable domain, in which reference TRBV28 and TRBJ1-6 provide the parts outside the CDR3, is DVKVTQSSRYLVKRTGEKVFLECVQDMDHENMFWYRQDPGLGLRLIYFSYDVKMKEKGDIPEGYSVSREKKERFSLILESASTNQTSMYLCASTPSGTGGYLSGRSLHFGNGTRLTVT.

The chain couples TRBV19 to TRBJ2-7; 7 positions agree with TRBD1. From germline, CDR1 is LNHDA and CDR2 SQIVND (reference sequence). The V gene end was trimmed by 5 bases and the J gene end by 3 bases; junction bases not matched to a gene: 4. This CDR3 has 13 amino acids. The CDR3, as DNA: TGTGCCAGTAGTTCGGGACAGAGCTACGAGCAGTACTTC. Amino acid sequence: CASSSGQSYEQYF.

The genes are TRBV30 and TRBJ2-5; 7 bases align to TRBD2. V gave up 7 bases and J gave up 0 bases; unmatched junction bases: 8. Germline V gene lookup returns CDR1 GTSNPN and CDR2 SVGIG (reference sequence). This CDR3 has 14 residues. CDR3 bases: TGTGCCTTTCAGCGGGGAAGGTACCAAGAGACCCAGTACTTC. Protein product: CAFQRGRYQETQYF.

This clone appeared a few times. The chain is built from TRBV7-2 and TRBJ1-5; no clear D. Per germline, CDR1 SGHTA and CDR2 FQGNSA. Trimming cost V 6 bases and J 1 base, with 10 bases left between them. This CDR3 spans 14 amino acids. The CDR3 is CASRPDISNQPQHF. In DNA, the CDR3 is TGTGCCAGCAGGCCTGACATAAGCAATCAGCCCCAGCATTTT.

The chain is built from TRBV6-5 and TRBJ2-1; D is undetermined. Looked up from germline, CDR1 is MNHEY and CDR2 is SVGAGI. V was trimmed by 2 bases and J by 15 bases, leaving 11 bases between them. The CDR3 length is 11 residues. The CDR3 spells CASSYRLRTFF. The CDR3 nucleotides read TGTGCCAGCAGTTACCGGCTCAGAACGTTCTTC.

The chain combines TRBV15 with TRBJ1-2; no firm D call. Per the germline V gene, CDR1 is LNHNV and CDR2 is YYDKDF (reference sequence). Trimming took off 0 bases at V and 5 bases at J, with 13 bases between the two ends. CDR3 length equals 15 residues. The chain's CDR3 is CATSRDGQSLYGYTF. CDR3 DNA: TGTGCCACCAGCAGAGATGGGCAGTCTTTATATGGCTACACCTTC.

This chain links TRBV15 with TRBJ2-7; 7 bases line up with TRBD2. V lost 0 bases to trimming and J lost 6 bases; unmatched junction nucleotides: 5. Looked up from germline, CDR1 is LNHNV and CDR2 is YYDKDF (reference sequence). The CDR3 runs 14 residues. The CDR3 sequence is CATSREWEGSEQYF. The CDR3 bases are TGTGCCACCAGCAGAGAGTGGGAGGGTTCCGAGCAGTACTTC.

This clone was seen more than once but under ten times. The CDR3 region is CASTLGEITGELFF. The CDR3 DNA follows: TGCGCCAGCACCCTCGGGGAAATAACCGGGGAGCTGTTTTTT. The chain has TRBV5-1 and TRBJ2-2, with D possibly being TRBD2 (5 bases). CDR3 length: 14 amino acids. Germline CDR1 reads SGHRS; CDR2 reads YFSETQ. V dropped 6 bases and J dropped 5 bases, with 14 bases sitting between them.

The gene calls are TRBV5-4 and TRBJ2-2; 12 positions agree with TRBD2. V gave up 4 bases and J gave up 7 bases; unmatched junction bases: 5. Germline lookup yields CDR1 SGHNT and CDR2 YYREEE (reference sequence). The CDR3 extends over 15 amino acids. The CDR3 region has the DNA TGTGCCAGCAGCCTAGCGGGGGGGCTGGTCGGGGAGCTGTTTTTT. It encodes CASSLAGGLVGELFF.

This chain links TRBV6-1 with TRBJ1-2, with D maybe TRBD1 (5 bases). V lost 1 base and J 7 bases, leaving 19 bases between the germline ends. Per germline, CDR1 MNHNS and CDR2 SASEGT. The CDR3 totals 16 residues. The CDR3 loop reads CASSEDGKGNLRGYTF. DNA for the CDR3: TGTGCCAGCAGTGAAGACGGTAAGGGGAATCTTCGTGGCTACACCTTC.

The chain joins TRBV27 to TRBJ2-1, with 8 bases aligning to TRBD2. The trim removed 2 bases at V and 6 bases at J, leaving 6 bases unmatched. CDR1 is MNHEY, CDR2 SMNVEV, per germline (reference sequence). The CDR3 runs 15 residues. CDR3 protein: CASSLGGRRFNEQFF. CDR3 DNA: TGTGCCAGCAGTTTAGGCGGGAGGAGGTTCAATGAGCAGTTCTTC.

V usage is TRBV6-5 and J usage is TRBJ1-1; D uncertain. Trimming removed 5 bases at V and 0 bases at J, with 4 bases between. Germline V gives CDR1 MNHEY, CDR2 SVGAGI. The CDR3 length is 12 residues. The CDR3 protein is CASSRVNTEAFF. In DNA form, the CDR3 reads TGTGCCAGCAGTCGGGTGAACACTGAAGCTTTCTTT.

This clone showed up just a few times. This CDR3 is CASSRASTRMAGEQYF. The CDR3 region has the DNA TGTGCCAGCAGCCGGGCGTCGACTAGAATGGCGGGAGAGCAGTACTTC. The chain employs TRBV27 and TRBJ2-7, with D tentatively TRBD2 (6 bases). The CDR3 totals 16 residues. The germline gives CDR1 MNHEY, CDR2 SMNVEV (reference sequence). The germline V and J ends were trimmed by 6 bases and 7 bases, with 25 bases remaining between them.